The T cell receptor beta chain under discussion was sequenced for a study of T cell responses to AZD1222 COVID-19 vaccine. For this clone: No antigen is known for it. Compared with germline, one end of the junction differs, possibly owing to a read error.

The CDR3 runs to 13 residues. CDR1 and CDR2 (germline): MNHNS, SASEGT. Study conclusions and caveats: Spike-specific TCR repertoires showed rising breadth and depth after two AZD1222 doses. Clonal diversity may have been underestimated in mostly white British donors.

Libraries were prepared by immunoSEQ multiplex PCR; TCRdb keeps only in-frame clonotypes and omits some of them. The data contain about 50,000 clones, 80% to 90% of them singletons. This clonotype was obtained from an adult in good health. The chain is built from TRBV6-1 and TRBJ1-1; D is undetermined. The sequenced sample was peripheral blood, obtained on day 0 of AZD1222 vaccination. The CDR3 region has the DNA TGTGCCAGCAGGGAAGGGAGAGCCACTGAAGCTTTCTTT. It translates to CASREGRATEAFF.